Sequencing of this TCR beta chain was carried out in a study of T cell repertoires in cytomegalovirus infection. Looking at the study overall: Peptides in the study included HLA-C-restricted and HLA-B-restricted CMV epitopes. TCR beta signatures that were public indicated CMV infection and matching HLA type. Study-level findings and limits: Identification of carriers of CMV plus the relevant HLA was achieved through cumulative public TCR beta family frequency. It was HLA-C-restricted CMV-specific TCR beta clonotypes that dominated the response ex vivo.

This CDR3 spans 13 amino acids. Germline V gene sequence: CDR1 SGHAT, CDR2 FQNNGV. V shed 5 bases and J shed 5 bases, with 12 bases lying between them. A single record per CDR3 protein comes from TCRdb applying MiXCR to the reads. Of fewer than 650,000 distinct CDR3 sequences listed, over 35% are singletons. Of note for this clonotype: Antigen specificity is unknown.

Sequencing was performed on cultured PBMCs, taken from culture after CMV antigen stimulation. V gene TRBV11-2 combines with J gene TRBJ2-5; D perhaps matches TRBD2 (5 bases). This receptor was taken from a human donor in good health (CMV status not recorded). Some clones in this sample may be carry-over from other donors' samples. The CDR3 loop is CASSRGSTETQYF. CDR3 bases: TGTGCCAGCAGCCGGGGTAGTACGGAGACCCAGTACTTC. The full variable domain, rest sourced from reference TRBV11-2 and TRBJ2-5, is EAGVAQSPRYKIIEKRQSVAFWCNPISGHATLYWYQQILGQGPKLLIQFQNNGVVDDSQLPKDRFSAERLKGVDSTLKIQPAKLEDSAVYLCASSRGSTETQYFGPGTRLLVL.